This entry lists 27 T cell receptor beta chains sequenced from one sample in a study of multiple sclerosis patients with progressive multifocal leukoencephalopathy. The repertoire was sequenced with immunoSEQ multiplex PCR; TCRdb's copy has only in-frame clones and lacks some. The sample gives tens of thousands of clones, more than 70% of which show up once; roughly 12% is in the top ten. Described time point: time of PML onset. Source: PBMCs, taken from a patient treated with natalizumab. These TCRs come from a woman between 25 and 40 years old with progressive multifocal leukoencephalopathy.

The rearrangement joins TRBV7-9 to TRBJ2-7; D might be TRBD2 (5 bases). The germline CDR1 and CDR2 sequences are SEHNR and FQNEAQ (reference sequence). The CDR3 length is 12 residues. Trimming shortened V by 1 base and J by 7 bases, and 8 bases separated the two germline ends. CDR3 sequence reads: CASSLGQREQYF. In DNA form, the CDR3 reads TGTGCCAGCAGCTTAGGGCAGCGGGAGCAGTACTTC.

This chain links TRBV14 with TRBJ2-7; D may be TRBD2 (5 bases). CDR1 and CDR2 from the germline V gene are SGHDN and FVKESK. Trimming took off 2 bases at V and 0 bases at J, with 8 bases between the two ends. CDR3 length equals 14 residues. The CDR3 DNA follows: TGTGCCAGCAGCCAATTAGGGAGCTCCTACGAGCAGTACTTC. It codes for CASSQLGSSYEQYF.

The chain recombines TRBV5-1 with TRBJ2-7; TRBD1 is a possible D gene (6 bases). Looked up from germline, CDR1 is SGHRS and CDR2 is YFSETQ. The CDR3 contains 14 residues. V was cut by 0 bases and J by 2 bases, with 9 bases left in between. CDR3 residues: CASSLDRATYEQYF. CDR3 DNA: TGCGCCAGCAGCTTGGACAGGGCGACCTACGAGCAGTACTTC.

V and J are TRBV7-2 and TRBJ2-7, with unresolved D. This CDR3 is 15 amino acids long. V lost 2 bases to trimming and J lost 0 bases, with 11 bases between them. The germline V gene has CDR1 SGHTA and CDR2 FQGNSA. CDR3 sequence (DNA): TGTGCCAGCAGCTTACGCGTCTCTAGCTCCTACGAGCAGTACTTC. It codes for CASSLRVSSSYEQYF.

The table lists this clone with a few counts. J is TRBJ2-1 and V is TRBV5-6, with 12 bases identical to TRBD1. The V and J ends lost 3 bases and 5 bases, in that order; junction bases with no gene match: 3. Germline V gene data show CDR1 as SGHDT and CDR2 as YYEEEE. This CDR3 has 15 amino acids. CDR3 bases: TGTGCCAGCAGCTCGGGACAGGGGGCTAACAATGAGCAGTTCTTC. This sequence encodes CASSSGQGANNEQFF.

The rearrangement joins TRBV12-5 to TRBJ2-3; 7 bases are shared with TRBD1. The CDR3 sequence is 15 residues long. Trimming took 5 bases from V and 2 from J; bases not matched to a gene: 7. Germline values: CDR1 LGHNT, CDR2 FRNRAP. CDR3 amino acids: CASGETGQPTDTQYF. Here the CDR3 DNA reads TGTGCTAGTGGTGAAACGGGACAGCCCACAGATACGCAGTATTTT. The full variable domain, completed using reference TRBV12-5 and TRBJ2-3, is DARVTQTPRHKVTEMGQEVTMRCQPILGHNTVFWYRQTMMQGLELLAYFRNRAPLDDSGMPKDRFSAEMPDATLATLKIQPSEPRDSAVYFCASGETGQPTDTQYFGPGTRLTVL.

This clone was picked up one time. The CDR3 bases are TGTGCCAGCAGCCAAGCCCAGGGGGCAATCAATGGCTACACCTTC. Its protein product is CASSQAQGAINGYTF. The gene calls are TRBV4-2 and TRBJ1-2, with TRBD1 matching 8 bases. This CDR3 comprises 15 residues. J lost 6 bases, V lost 1 base, and 7 bases had no gene match. CDR1 is LGHNA and CDR2 is YNFKEQ in the germline V gene.

V gene TRBV4-1 combines with J gene TRBJ1-3; 10 bases fit TRBD1. The CDR3 is made up of 16 amino acids. CDR1 MGHRA and CDR2 YSYEKL come from the germline V gene. Trimming cost V 5 bases and J 0 bases; bases outside gene matches: 4. The DNA for the CDR3 is TGCGCCAGCAGCTCCGGACAGGGGGGCTCTGGAAACACCATATATTTT. Translating it yields CASSSGQGGSGNTIYF.

This clone was observed once. The rearrangement uses TRBV6-5 and TRBJ2-5; no definite D call. The germline V gene has CDR1 MNHEY and CDR2 SVGAGI. Trimming removed 5 bases from V and 5 bases from J, with 12 bases in between. CDR3 size: 13 residues. In DNA form, the CDR3 reads TGTGCCAGCAGTACCGCGACACCGGAGACCCAGTACTTC. Protein product: CASSTATPETQYF.

The chain is built from TRBV18 and TRBJ2-3; D is undetermined. Germline V CDR1 and CDR2: KGHSH, LQKENI. This CDR3 comprises 16 residues. Trimming stripped 0 bases from V and 1 base from J, with 11 bases between. DNA of the CDR3: TGTGCCAGCTCACCACCGGGCGACGCCCGCACAGATACGCAGTATTTT. It encodes CASSPPGDARTDTQYF.

The chain carries TRBV2 and TRBJ2-5; either TRBD1 or TRBD2 may supply D (5 bases each). This CDR3 spans 13 amino acids. Trimming cost V 7 bases and J 6 bases, with 15 bases left between them. The germline CDR1 and CDR2 sequences are SNHLY and FYNNEI. CDR3 nucleotide sequence: TGTGCCAGCAATTCCGGGGCAGGGAAGACCCAGTACTTC. Translated, it gives CASNSGAGKTQYF. The whole variable domain, remainder taken from reference TRBV2 and TRBJ2-5, is EPEVTQTPSHQVTQMGQEVILRCVPISNHLYFYWYRQILGQKVEFLVSFYNNEISEKSEIFDDQFSVERPDGSNFTLKIRSTKLEDSAMYFCASNSGAGKTQYFGPGTRLLVL.

The J gene is TRBJ2-6, the V gene TRBV11-2, with D possibly TRBD1 on 6 matching bases. Germline lookup yields CDR1 SGHAT and CDR2 FQNNGV. This CDR3 comprises 17 residues. V was trimmed by 5 bases and J by 0 bases, leaving 14 bases between them. CDR3 in amino acids: CASSPRPGDSGANVLTF. The CDR3 DNA is TGTGCCAGCAGCCCCAGGCCAGGGGACTCTGGGGCCAACGTCCTGACTTTC.

This chain joins TRBV15 and TRBJ2-5, with D perhaps assigned TRBD1 or TRBD2 (5 bases each). This CDR3 region has 15 residues. Germline V gives CDR1 LNHNV, CDR2 YYDKDF (reference sequence). Trimming took off 4 bases at V and 7 bases at J, with 19 bases between the two ends. CDR3 DNA sequence: TGTGCCACCAGCATATACAGGACTTCCCCAGGGACCCAGTACTTC. Its protein product is CATSIYRTSPGTQYF.

V usage is TRBV30 and J usage is TRBJ2-5, with 8 nucleotides matching TRBD2. Germline-derived CDR1 and CDR2 are GTSNPN and SVGIG (reference sequence). This CDR3 region has 16 residues. The trim removed 1 base at V and 5 bases at J, leaving 12 bases unmatched. CDR3: CAWSGSKRGRYETQYF. The CDR3 DNA sequence: TGTGCCTGGAGTGGGTCGAAGCGGGGGAGGTACGAGACCCAGTACTTC.

The chain combines TRBV4-1 with TRBJ2-5; 8 bases map to TRBD2. The CDR3 is 15 amino acids. Germline V CDR1 and CDR2: MGHRA, YSYEKL. V trimming: 4 bases; J trimming: 1 base; junction bases outside the gene matches: 5. In DNA, the CDR3 is TGCGCCAGCAGCCTAAGCGGGAGCCCCCAAGAGACCCAGTACTTC. Encoded protein: CASSLSGSPQETQYF.

The chain has TRBV28 and TRBJ1-5; tentative D call: TRBD1 (6 bases). V lost 5 bases and J 5 bases, leaving 19 bases between the germline ends. Germline values: CDR1 MDHEN, CDR2 SYDVKM. CDR3 length: 16 amino acids. The CDR3 nucleotides read TGTGCCAGCAGTGGGGGCGGGTTGTTCCCCGATCAGCCCCAGCATTTT. It specifies CASSGGGLFPDQPQHF.

V and J are TRBV4-1 and TRBJ1-1; D uncertain. Trimming cost V 1 base and J 1 base, with 7 bases left between them. The CDR3 length is 14 residues. Germline values: CDR1 MGHRA, CDR2 YSYEKL. CDR3 nucleotides: TGCGCCAGCAGCCAAGGACTTAGGAACACTGAAGCTTTCTTT. It specifies CASSQGLRNTEAFF.

V is TRBV7-9 and J is TRBJ2-3, with 7 nucleotides matching TRBD2. Per germline, CDR1 SEHNR and CDR2 FQNEAQ (reference sequence). V shed 5 bases and J 2 bases; nucleotides not matched to a gene: 10. The CDR3 totals 16 residues. The chain's CDR3 is CASSPFGEGVTDTQYF. The CDR3 nucleotides read TGTGCCAGCAGCCCCTTCGGGGAGGGCGTCACAGATACGCAGTATTTT.

The chain recombines TRBV1 with TRBJ1-2; TRBD1, the table's D call, lacks a check against the DNA. TRBV1 represents a pseudogene. The CDR3 length is 17 residues. The CDR3 DNA reads TGCACCAGCAGACCCAGGGCGGGACAGGGCGACGGCTATGGCTACACCTTC. This codes for CTSRPRAGQGDGYGYTF.

V is TRBV5-1 and J is TRBJ2-5, with TRBD2 matching 7 bases. V lost 5 bases, J lost 3 bases, and 19 bases stayed unmatched. CDR3 length equals 18 residues. Germline V CDR1 and CDR2: SGHRS, YFSETQ. This CDR3 reads CASSLWPPSGPSEETQYF. The CDR3 DNA reads as TGCGCCAGCAGTCTCTGGCCACCTAGCGGACCCTCGGAAGAGACCCAGTACTTC.

V is TRBV5-5 and J is TRBJ1-5, with 7 bases lining up with TRBD1. This CDR3 is built from 15 residues. V shed 2 bases, J shed 2 bases, and the junction held 4 bases outside the gene matches. CDR1 and CDR2 (germline): SGHKS, YYEKEE (reference sequence). The CDR3: CASSFRQGGNQPQHF. CDR3 coding DNA: TGTGCCAGCAGCTTCCGACAGGGTGGCAATCAGCCCCAGCATTTT.

Concerning this clone itself: One end of the junction fails to match germline, which may point to a read error. The sample has other DNA sequences that encode this CDR3 too. The chain joins TRBV7-6 to TRBJ2-7; TRBD1 or TRBD2 may be the D gene (5 bases each). The CDR3 spans 17 residues. CDR1 is SGHVS and CDR2 is FNYEAQ in the germline V gene. The CDR3 region is CASSLATLGVELYEQYF. The CDR3 DNA is TGTGCCAGCAGCCTAGCAACCCTAGGGGTAGAGCTCTACGAGCAGTACTTC.

The chain joins TRBV5-1 to TRBJ2-3; D unclear. The CDR3 has 13 residues. Trimming stripped 0 bases from V and 6 bases from J, with 8 bases between. Germline CDR1 is SGHRS and CDR2 is YFSETQ. The CDR3 DNA sequence: TGCGCCAGCAGCTTGGAATTTGCGGATACGCAGTATTTT. Amino acid sequence: CASSLEFADTQYF.

This clone is a singleton in its sample. This sequence joins TRBV6-6 and TRBJ1-1; no clear D. Trimming left V 2 bases short and J 7 bases short, with 14 bases between. The CDR3 sequence is 14 residues long. Per germline, CDR1 MNHNY and CDR2 SVGAGI (reference sequence). The CDR3 reads CASSYPRTDLEAFF. CDR3 DNA: TGTGCCAGCAGTTACCCGAGGACTGACCTTGAAGCTTTCTTT.

The V gene is TRBV19, the J gene TRBJ1-6; D not certain. The V gene's germline CDR1 is LNHDA and CDR2 SQIVND (reference sequence). This CDR3 has 14 residues. V was cut by 8 bases and J by 7 bases, with 15 bases left in between. CDR3 nucleotide sequence: TGTGCCAGTGGTCTCCCACTCACCAATTCACCCCTCCACTTT. Amino acid sequence: CASGLPLTNSPLHF.

The rearrangement uses TRBV7-9 and TRBJ2-1; D is undetermined. Germline assignment: CDR1 SEHNR and CDR2 FQNEAQ (reference sequence). The CDR3 loop spans 15 amino acids. The ends were cut back, 6 bases at V and 5 bases at J, with 17 bases in the middle. The CDR3 protein is CASSWTSLLDNEQFF. The CDR3 DNA reads TGTGCCAGCAGTTGGACCTCCCTGTTGGACAATGAGCAGTTCTTC.

The J gene is TRBJ2-7, the V gene TRBV30; no firm D call. CDR1 is GTSNPN, CDR2 SVGIG, per germline (reference sequence). This CDR3 spans 14 amino acids. V lost 5 bases to trimming and J lost 3 bases, with 17 bases between them. In nucleotides, the CDR3 is TGTGCCTGGTTACCAAAGCTGAGCCACTACGAGCAGTACTTC. This gives the protein CAWLPKLSHYEQYF.